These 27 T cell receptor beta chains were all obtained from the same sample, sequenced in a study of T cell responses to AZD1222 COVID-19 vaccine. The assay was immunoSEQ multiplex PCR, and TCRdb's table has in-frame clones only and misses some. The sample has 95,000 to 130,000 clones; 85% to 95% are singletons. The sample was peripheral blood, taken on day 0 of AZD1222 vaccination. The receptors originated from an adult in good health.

CDR3 sequence (DNA): TGTGCCAGCAGCATTCGCGGGCTAGGGGGAAACATTCAGTACTTC. Amino acid sequence: CASSIRGLGGNIQYF. The genes are TRBV3-1 (or the pseudogene TRBV3-2) and TRBJ2-4, with a tentative D call TRBD1 (6 bases). CDR3 length: 15 amino acids. Trimming stripped 5 bases from V and 6 bases from J, with 17 bases between. CDR1 and CDR2 from the germline V gene are LGHDT and YNNKEL (reference sequence).

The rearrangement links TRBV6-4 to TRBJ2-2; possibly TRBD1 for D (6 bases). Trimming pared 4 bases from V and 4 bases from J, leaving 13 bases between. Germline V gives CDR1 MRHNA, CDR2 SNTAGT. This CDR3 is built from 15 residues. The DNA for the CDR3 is TGTGCCAGCAGTGTATCAGGGGCCGGCACCGGGGAGCTGTTTTTT. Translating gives CASSVSGAGTGELFF.

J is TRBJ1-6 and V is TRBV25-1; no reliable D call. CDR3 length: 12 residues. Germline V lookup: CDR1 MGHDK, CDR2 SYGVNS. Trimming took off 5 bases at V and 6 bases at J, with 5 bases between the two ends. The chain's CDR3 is CASSLANSPLHF. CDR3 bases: TGTGCCAGCAGTCTAGCTAATTCACCCCTCCACTTT.

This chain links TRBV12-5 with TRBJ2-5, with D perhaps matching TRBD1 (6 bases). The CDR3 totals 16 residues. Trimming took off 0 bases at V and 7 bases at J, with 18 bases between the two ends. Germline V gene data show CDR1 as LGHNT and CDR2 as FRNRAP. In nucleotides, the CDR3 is TGTGCTAGTGGTTTGGTACTTCAGGGGCCCAATGGGACCCAGTACTTC. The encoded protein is CASGLVLQGPNGTQYF.

The CDR3: CASGGRGLFF. CDR3 nucleotide sequence: TGTGCCAGCGGGGGCCGGGGGCTGTTTTTT. The rearrangement uses TRBV28 and TRBJ1-4; tentative D call: TRBD1 (6 bases). Germline CDR1 and CDR2: MDHEN and SYDVKM. This CDR3 region has 10 residues. V lost 8 bases, J lost 14 bases, and 12 bases lay in between.

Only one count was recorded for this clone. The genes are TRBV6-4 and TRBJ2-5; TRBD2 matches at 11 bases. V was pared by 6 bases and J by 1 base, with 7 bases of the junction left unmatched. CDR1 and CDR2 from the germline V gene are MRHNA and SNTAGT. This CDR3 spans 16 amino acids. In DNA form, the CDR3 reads TGTGCCAGCAGCCCGACTAGCGGGACCCCCCAAGAGACCCAGTACTTC. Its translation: CASSPTSGTPQETQYF.

CDR3 DNA: TGTGCCAGCAGGAGGGGGGGCCTGAACACTGAAGCTTTCTTT. It specifies CASRRGGLNTEAFF. The V call is TRBV28, the J call TRBJ1-1; D may be TRBD1 (6 bases). The V end was cut by 6 bases, the J end by 0 bases, with 11 bases between. Germline values: CDR1 MDHEN, CDR2 SYDVKM. The CDR3 totals 14 residues. The full variable domain, with the rest looked up from reference TRBV28 and TRBJ1-1, is DVKVTQSSRYLVKRTGEKVFLECVQDMDHENMFWYRQDPGLGLRLIYFSYDVKMKEKGDIPEGYSVSREKKERFSLILESASTNQTSMYLCASRRGGLNTEAFFGQGTRLTVV.

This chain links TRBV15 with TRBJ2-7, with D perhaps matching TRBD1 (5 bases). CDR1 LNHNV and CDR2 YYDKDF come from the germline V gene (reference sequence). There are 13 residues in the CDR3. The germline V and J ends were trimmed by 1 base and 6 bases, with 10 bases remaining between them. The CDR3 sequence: CATSRARVSEQYF. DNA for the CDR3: TGTGCCACCAGCAGAGCCAGGGTCAGCGAGCAGTACTTC.

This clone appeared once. The CDR3 nucleotides read TGCAGCGCCCTAGGATCAAAGGTCCCCTATGGCTACACCTTC. Its translation: CSALGSKVPYGYTF. The rearrangement uses TRBV29-1 and TRBJ1-2; D remains unclear. CDR3 size: 14 residues. Trimming pared 7 bases from V and 4 bases from J, leaving 19 bases between. Germline V gene data show CDR1 as SQVTM and CDR2 as ANQGSEA.

The CDR3 DNA reads as TGTGCCAGCAGTTTAATACCGGGGGCGGGAGGGCGAGGCACAGATACGCAGTATTTT. It codes for CASSLIPGAGGRGTDTQYF. V is TRBV28 and J is TRBJ2-3; 9 bases line up with TRBD2. Germline CDR1 MDHEN, CDR2 SYDVKM. The CDR3 length is 19 residues. V lost 2 bases to trimming and J lost 1 base; unmatched junction nucleotides: 13.

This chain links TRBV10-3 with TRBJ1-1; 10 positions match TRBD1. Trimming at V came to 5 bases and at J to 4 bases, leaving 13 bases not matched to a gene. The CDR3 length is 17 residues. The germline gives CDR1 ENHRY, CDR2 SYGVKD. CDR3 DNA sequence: TGTGCCATCAGTAGACAGGGGGCTGGTATTTCGGGCACTGAAGCTTTCTTT. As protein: CAISRQGAGISGTEAFF.

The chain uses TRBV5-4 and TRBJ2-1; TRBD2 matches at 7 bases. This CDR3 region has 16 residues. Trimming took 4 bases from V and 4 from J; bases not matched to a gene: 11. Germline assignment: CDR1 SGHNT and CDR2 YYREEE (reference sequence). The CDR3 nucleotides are TGTGCCAGCAGCCGAGAAAGCGGGGCAGTTTACAATGAGCAGTTCTTC. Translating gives CASSRESGAVYNEQFF.

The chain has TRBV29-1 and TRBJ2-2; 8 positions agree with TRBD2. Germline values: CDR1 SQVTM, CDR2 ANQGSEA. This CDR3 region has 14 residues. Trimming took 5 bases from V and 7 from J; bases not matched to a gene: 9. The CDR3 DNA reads TGCAGCGTTAGTCCCGGAGCGGGAGTCGGGGAGCTGTTTTTT. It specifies CSVSPGAGVGELFF.

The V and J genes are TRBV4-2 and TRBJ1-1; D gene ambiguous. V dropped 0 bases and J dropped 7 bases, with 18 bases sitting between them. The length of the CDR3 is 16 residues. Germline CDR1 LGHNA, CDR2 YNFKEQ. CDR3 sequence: CASSQDQLMDDNEAFF. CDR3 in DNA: TGTGCCAGCAGCCAAGATCAACTAATGGATGACAATGAAGCTTTCTTT.

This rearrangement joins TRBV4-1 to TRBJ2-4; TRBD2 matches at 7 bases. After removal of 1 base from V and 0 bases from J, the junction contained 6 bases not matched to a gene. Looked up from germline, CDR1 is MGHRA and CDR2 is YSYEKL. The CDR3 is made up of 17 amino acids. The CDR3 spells CASSQGLAEPAKNIQYF. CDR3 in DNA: TGCGCCAGCAGCCAAGGTCTAGCGGAACCAGCCAAAAACATTCAGTACTTC.

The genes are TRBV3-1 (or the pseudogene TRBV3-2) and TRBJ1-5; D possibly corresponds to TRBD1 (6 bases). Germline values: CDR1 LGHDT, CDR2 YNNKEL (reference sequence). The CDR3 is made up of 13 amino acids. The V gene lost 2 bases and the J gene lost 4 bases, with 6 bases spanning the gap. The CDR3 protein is CASSQQGNQPQHF. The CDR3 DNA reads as TGTGCCAGCAGCCAACAGGGGAATCAGCCCCAGCATTTT.

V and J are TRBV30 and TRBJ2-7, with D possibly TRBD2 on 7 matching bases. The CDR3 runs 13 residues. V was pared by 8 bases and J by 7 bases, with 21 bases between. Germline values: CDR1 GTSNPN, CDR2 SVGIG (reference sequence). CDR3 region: CAAGLRGAGEQYF. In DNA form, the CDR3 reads TGTGCCGCCGGCCTCCGGGGGGCGGGAGAGCAGTACTTC.

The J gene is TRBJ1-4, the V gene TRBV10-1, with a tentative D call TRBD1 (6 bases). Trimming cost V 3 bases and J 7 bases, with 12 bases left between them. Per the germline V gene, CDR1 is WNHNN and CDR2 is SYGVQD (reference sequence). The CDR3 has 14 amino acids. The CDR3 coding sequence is TGCGCCAGCAGTGATACAGGGTCGAGTGAAAAACTGTTTTTT. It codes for CASSDTGSSEKLFF.

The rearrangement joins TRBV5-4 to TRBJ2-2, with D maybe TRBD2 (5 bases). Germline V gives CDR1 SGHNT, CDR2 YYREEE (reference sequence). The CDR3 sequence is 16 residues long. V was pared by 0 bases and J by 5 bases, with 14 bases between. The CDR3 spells CASSLGLSGTTGELFF. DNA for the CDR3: TGTGCCAGCAGCTTGGGGTTAAGCGGTACTACCGGGGAGCTGTTTTTT.

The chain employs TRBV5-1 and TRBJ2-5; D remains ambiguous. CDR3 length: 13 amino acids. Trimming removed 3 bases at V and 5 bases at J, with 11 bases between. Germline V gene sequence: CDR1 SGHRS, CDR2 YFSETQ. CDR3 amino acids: CASSSVPTETQYF. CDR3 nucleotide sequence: TGCGCCAGCAGCTCCGTTCCCACGGAGACCCAGTACTTC. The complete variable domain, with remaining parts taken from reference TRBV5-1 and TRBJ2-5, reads KAGVTQTPRYLIKTRGQQVTLSCSPISGHRSVSWYQQTPGQGLQFLFEYFSETQRNKGNFPGRFSGRQFSNSRSEMNVSTLELGDSALYLCASSSVPTETQYFGPGTRLLVL.

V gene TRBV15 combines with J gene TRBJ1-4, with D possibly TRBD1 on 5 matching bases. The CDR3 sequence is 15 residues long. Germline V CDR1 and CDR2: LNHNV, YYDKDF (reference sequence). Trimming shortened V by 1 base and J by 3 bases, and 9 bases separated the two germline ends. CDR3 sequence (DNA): TGTGCCACCAGCAGAGGGGGGGGATCTAATGAAAAACTGTTTTTT. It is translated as CATSRGGGSNEKLFF. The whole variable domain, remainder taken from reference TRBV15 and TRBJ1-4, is DAMVIQNPRYQVTQFGKPVTLSCSQTLNHNVMYWYQQKSSQAPKLLFHYYDKDFNNEADTPDNFQSRRPNTSFCFLDIRSPGLGDTAMYLCATSRGGGSNEKLFFGSGTQLSVL.

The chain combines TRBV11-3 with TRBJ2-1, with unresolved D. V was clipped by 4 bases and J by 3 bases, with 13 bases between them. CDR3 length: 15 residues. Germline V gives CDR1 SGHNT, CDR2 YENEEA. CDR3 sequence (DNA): TGTGCCAGCAGCTCCCCCGGGTCGCTCTACAATGAGCAGTTCTTC. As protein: CASSSPGSLYNEQFF. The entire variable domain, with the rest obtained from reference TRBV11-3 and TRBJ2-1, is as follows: EAGVVQSPRYKIIEKKQPVAFWCNPISGHNTLYWYLQNLGQGPELLIRYENEEAVDDSQLPKDRFSAERLKGVDSTLKIQPAELGDSAVYLCASSSPGSLYNEQFFGPGTRLTVL.

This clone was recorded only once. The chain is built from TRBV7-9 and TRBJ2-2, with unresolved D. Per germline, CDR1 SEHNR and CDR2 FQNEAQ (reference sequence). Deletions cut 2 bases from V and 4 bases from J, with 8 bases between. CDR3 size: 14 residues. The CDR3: CASSLLTVTGELFF. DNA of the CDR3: TGTGCCAGCAGCTTATTAACAGTCACCGGGGAGCTGTTTTTT.

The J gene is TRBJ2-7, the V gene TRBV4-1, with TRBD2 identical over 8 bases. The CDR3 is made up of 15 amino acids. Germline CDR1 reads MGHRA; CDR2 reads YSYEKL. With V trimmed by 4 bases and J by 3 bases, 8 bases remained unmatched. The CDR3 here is CASSPREGRGYEQYF. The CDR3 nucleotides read TGCGCCAGCAGCCCTCGGGAGGGTCGAGGCTACGAGCAGTACTTC.

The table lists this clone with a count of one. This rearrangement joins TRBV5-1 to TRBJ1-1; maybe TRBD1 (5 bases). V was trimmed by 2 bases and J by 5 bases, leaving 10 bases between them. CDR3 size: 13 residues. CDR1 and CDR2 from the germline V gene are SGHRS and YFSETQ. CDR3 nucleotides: TGCGCCAGCAGCTTCCAGGGAGGGACTGAAGCTTTCTTT. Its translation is CASSFQGGTEAFF.

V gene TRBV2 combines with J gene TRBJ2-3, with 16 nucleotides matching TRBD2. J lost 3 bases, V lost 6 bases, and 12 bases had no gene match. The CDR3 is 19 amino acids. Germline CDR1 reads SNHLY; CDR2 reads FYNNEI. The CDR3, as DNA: TGTGCCAGCAGACGGGGACTAGCGGGAGGGCCTCGGAATACAGATACGCAGTATTTT. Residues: CASRRGLAGGPRNTDTQYF.

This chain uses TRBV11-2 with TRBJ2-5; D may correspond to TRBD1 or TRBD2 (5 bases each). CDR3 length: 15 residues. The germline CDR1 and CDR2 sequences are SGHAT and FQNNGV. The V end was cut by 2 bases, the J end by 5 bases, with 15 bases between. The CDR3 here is CASSLPGKSGETQYF. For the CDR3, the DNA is TGTGCCAGCAGCTTACCAGGGAAGTCGGGGGAGACCCAGTACTTC.